The 24 T cell receptor beta chains listed next were all sequenced from one sample in a study of blood T cell repertoires in COVID-19. The table came from immunoSEQ multiplex PCR; TCRdb's copy has only in-frame clones and leaves some out. Found here are around 180,000 clones, approximately 77% of them singletons; the top ten hold under 12%. Sequencing was carried out using peripheral blood. These receptors came from an elderly woman with active or convalescent COVID-19.

This chain links TRBV7-3 with TRBJ1-1; D unclear. The CDR3 consists of 12 residues. Germline CDR1 and CDR2: SGHTA and FQGTGA. Trimming removed 5 bases at V and 5 bases at J, with 9 bases between. The CDR3 protein is CASSAGVTEAFF. The DNA of the CDR3 is TGTGCCAGCAGCGCCGGGGTTACTGAAGCTTTCTTT.

The chain combines TRBV7-2 with TRBJ1-1, with D tentatively TRBD1 (6 bases). The V gene lost 2 bases and the J gene lost 4 bases, with 20 bases spanning the gap. The CDR3 has 17 residues. Germline values: CDR1 SGHTA, CDR2 FQGNSA. This CDR3 is CASSLFRGAGGGTEAFF. The CDR3 coding sequence is TGTGCCAGCAGCTTATTCCGGGGGGCCGGAGGCGGCACTGAAGCTTTCTTT.

The chain is built from TRBV7-8 and TRBJ2-2; maybe TRBD1 (6 bases). The V gene lost 4 bases and the J gene lost 0 bases, with 12 bases spanning the gap. CDR1 is SGHVS and CDR2 is FQNEAQ in the germline V gene. The CDR3 contains 16 residues. CDR3 DNA sequence: TGTGCCAGCAGCTCCTTGGACAGAGCGAACACCGGGGAGCTGTTTTTT. Translation gives CASSSLDRANTGELFF.

The V gene is TRBV6-5, the J gene TRBJ1-1, with D maybe TRBD1 (6 bases). V shed 6 bases and J shed 11 bases, with 16 bases lying between them. The CDR3 is 12 residues long. Germline values: CDR1 MNHEY, CDR2 SVGAGI. The CDR3, as DNA: TGTGCCAGCAGCACTACTACAGGGCTCGCTTTCTTT. Its protein product is CASSTTTGLAFF.

The genes are TRBV5-1 and TRBJ2-7, with D possibly TRBD2 on 5 matching bases. This CDR3 has 14 amino acids. Germline V gene data show CDR1 as SGHRS and CDR2 as YFSETQ. V shed 3 bases and J shed 2 bases, with 12 bases lying between them. CDR3 loop: CASSSDPGTYEQYF. The CDR3 DNA reads as TGCGCCAGCAGCTCGGATCCGGGAACCTACGAGCAGTACTTC.

The chain carries TRBV5-4 and TRBJ2-5; 13 nucleotides agree with TRBD2. The CDR3 is 16 residues long. Germline trimming cut 5 bases from V and 5 bases from J; bases unmatched to any gene: 9. Germline loops: CDR1 SGHNT, CDR2 YYREEE (reference sequence). Here the CDR3 reads CASRIGLAGVGETQYF. The CDR3 DNA sequence: TGTGCCAGCAGAATAGGACTAGCGGGAGTCGGGGAGACCCAGTACTTC.

The chain's CDR3 is CASSLDRHSYEQYF. As DNA, the CDR3 is TGTGCCAGCAGCTTAGACAGGCACTCCTACGAGCAGTACTTC. The rearrangement joins TRBV11-1 to TRBJ2-7; the D gene is possibly TRBD1 (5 bases). Trimming shortened V by 1 base and J by 0 bases, and 7 bases separated the two germline ends. The length of the CDR3 is 14 residues. CDR1 and CDR2 (germline): SGHAT, FQDESV (reference sequence).

DNA for the CDR3: TGTGCCATCAGTGAACCCGACGGCCCGAGGGATGGCTACACCTTC. Its translation is CAISEPDGPRDGYTF. The J gene is TRBJ1-2, the V gene TRBV10-3, with D hard to call. V lost 3 bases, J lost 6 bases, and 17 bases lay in between. The CDR3 is 15 amino acids. CDR1 is ENHRY and CDR2 is SYGVKD in the germline V gene.

The sample holds a few counts of this clone. The chain combines TRBV7-9 with TRBJ2-1; 7 bases line up with TRBD1. Germline values: CDR1 SEHNR, CDR2 FQNEAQ (reference sequence). Trimming removed 6 bases from V and 8 bases from J; junction bases left unmatched: 7. The CDR3 is made up of 13 amino acids. For the CDR3, the DNA is TGTGCCAGCAGATCAGGACAGGTACATGAGCAGTTCTTC. It codes for CASRSGQVHEQFF.

The chain links TRBV27 to TRBJ2-7; TRBD2 aligns across 14 bases. The CDR3 is 19 amino acids. The ends lost 4 bases at V and 0 bases at J; junction bases unmatched: 11. Germline loops: CDR1 MNHEY, CDR2 SMNVEV (reference sequence). CDR3 DNA sequence: TGTGCCAGCAGTTCCGAAATGGGACTAGCGGGAGTAGGCTCCTACGAGCAGTACTTC. Protein product: CASSSEMGLAGVGSYEQYF.

The CDR3 loop is CASGFSMEEQYF. In nucleotides, the CDR3 is TGTGCCAGCGGGTTCTCCATGGAGGAGCAGTACTTC. This rearrangement joins TRBV28 to TRBJ2-7; D is ambiguous. V lost 8 bases, J lost 7 bases, and 15 bases lay in between. The CDR3 consists of 12 residues. In germline, CDR1 is MDHEN, CDR2 SYDVKM. The complete variable domain, with remaining parts taken from reference TRBV28 and TRBJ2-7, reads DVKVTQSSRYLVKRTGEKVFLECVQDMDHENMFWYRQDPGLGLRLIYFSYDVKMKEKGDIPEGYSVSREKKERFSLILESASTNQTSMYLCASGFSMEEQYFGPGTRLTVT.

The rearrangement uses TRBV7-6 and TRBJ1-2; 12 bases map to TRBD1. The CDR3 totals 15 residues. Germline CDR1 SGHVS, CDR2 FNYEAQ. Trimming cost V 4 bases and J 2 bases; bases outside gene matches: 2. The CDR3 region has the DNA TGTGCCAGCAGCTCGGGGACAGGGGGCAACTATGGCTACACCTTC. Its protein product is CASSSGTGGNYGYTF.

The rearrangement links TRBV23-1 to TRBJ2-5, with 12 nucleotides matching TRBD1. TRBV23-1 is designated an ORF whose function remains uncertain. This CDR3 is built from 16 residues. V gave up 2 bases and J gave up 5 bases; unmatched junction bases: 6. This CDR3 is CASSQLGTGGVETQYF. The CDR3, as DNA: TGCGCCAGCAGTCAACTCGGGACAGGGGGCGTGGAGACCCAGTACTTC.

The chain employs TRBV28 and TRBJ2-7; 13 nucleotides agree with TRBD2. Germline lookup yields CDR1 MDHEN and CDR2 SYDVKM. Trimming cost V 4 bases and J 13 bases; bases outside gene matches: 7. The CDR3 covers 13 residues. Written as DNA, the CDR3 is TGTGCCAGCAGTTCACTGGGACTAGCGGGACTTTACTTC. Translation: CASSSLGLAGLYF.

This clone was detected only a few times. The V and J genes are TRBV6-5 and TRBJ1-1; tentative D call: TRBD1 (6 bases). V lost 4 bases and J 5 bases, leaving 14 bases between the germline ends. The CDR3 spans 14 residues. The germline V gene has CDR1 MNHEY and CDR2 SVGAGI. This CDR3 reads CASSSDRWETEAFF. The DNA of the CDR3 is TGTGCCAGCAGTTCCGACAGGTGGGAGACTGAAGCTTTCTTT.

The chain recombines TRBV19 with TRBJ1-2; 9 nucleotides agree with TRBD1. The CDR3 contains 14 residues. From germline, CDR1 is LNHDA and CDR2 SQIVND (reference sequence). Unmatched junction bases numbered 4, after V lost 5 bases and J lost 3 bases. The CDR3 sequence: CASSFRQGDYGYTF. CDR3 DNA: TGTGCCAGTAGTTTCAGACAGGGGGACTATGGCTACACCTTC.

This clone showed up just once. The rearrangement joins TRBV3-1 (or the pseudogene TRBV3-2) to TRBJ1-2, with TRBD1 matching over 10 bases. The CDR3 covers 18 residues. Trimming at V came to 1 base and at J to 5 bases, leaving 13 bases not matched to a gene. CDR1 is LGHDT and CDR2 is YNNKEL in the germline V gene (reference sequence). This CDR3 is CASSQAPGQGVLGYGYTF. CDR3 nucleotide sequence: TGTGCCAGCAGCCAAGCCCCTGGACAGGGGGTCCTTGGGTATGGCTACACCTTC.

The CDR3 coding sequence is TGTGCCAGCAGTTTCTTTCGGGGGGGAAATTCACCCCTCCACTTT. Its translation: CASSFFRGGNSPLHF. The chain carries TRBV28 and TRBJ1-6, with a possible D match to TRBD1 (5 bases). The CDR3 sequence is 15 residues long. The V end was cut by 3 bases, the J end by 7 bases, with 13 bases between. Germline CDR1 reads MDHEN; CDR2 reads SYDVKM.

The chain links TRBV6-5 to TRBJ2-2; 9 bases align to TRBD2. Germline V lookup: CDR1 MNHEY, CDR2 SVGAGI. CDR3 length equals 16 residues. Trimming removed 0 bases from V and 6 bases from J; junction bases left unmatched: 5. CDR3 nucleotide sequence: TGTGCCAGCAGTTACTCGTGGGGACTAGCCGCCGGGGAGCTGTTTTTT. Translated: CASSYSWGLAAGELFF.

The CDR3 coding sequence is TGTGCCAGCAGGACGACAGGGGGCCCCCGGGGGACCCAGTACTTC. As protein: CASRTTGGPRGTQYF. This chain links TRBV6-5 with TRBJ2-5; 10 bases map to TRBD1. The V gene's germline CDR1 is MNHEY and CDR2 SVGAGI. The V and J ends lost 6 bases and 7 bases, in that order; junction bases with no gene match: 11. This CDR3 spans 15 amino acids.

V and J are TRBV2 and TRBJ2-5, with 7 bases identical to TRBD2. CDR1 SNHLY and CDR2 FYNNEI come from the germline V gene. CDR3 length: 13 amino acids. Trimming took 2 bases from V and 7 from J; bases not matched to a gene: 4. CDR3 amino acids: CASSELGEGTQYF. CDR3 sequence (DNA): TGTGCCAGCAGTGAATTGGGGGAGGGGACCCAGTACTTC.

In DNA form, the CDR3 reads TGTGCCAGTAGTATCTGGGAGACAGGGGTTGATGGCTACACCTTC. Protein product: CASSIWETGVDGYTF. The V gene is TRBV19, the J gene TRBJ1-2, with 8 bases fitting TRBD1. Germline V CDR1 and CDR2: LNHDA, SQIVND (reference sequence). Trimming at V came to 3 bases and at J to 6 bases, leaving 9 bases not matched to a gene. The CDR3 spans 15 residues.

The chain is built from TRBV7-2 and TRBJ1-5; D may be TRBD1 (5 bases). This CDR3 region has 16 residues. Germline V gene lookup returns CDR1 SGHTA and CDR2 FQGNSA. Deletions cut 1 base from V and 3 bases from J, with 13 bases between. For the CDR3, the DNA is TGTGCCAGCAGCTTAGTCGGGGGTAGGGCCAATCAGCCCCAGCATTTT. It is translated as CASSLVGGRANQPQHF.

This clone appeared once. V usage is TRBV18 and J usage is TRBJ2-7, with D perhaps TRBD1 (6 bases). Trimming took 6 bases from V and 2 from J, leaving 14 bases between them. Per germline, CDR1 KGHSH and CDR2 LQKENI. The CDR3 totals 14 residues. CDR3 sequence: CASSLSQGPYEQYF. CDR3 DNA sequence: TGTGCCAGCTCCCTATCACAGGGACCCTACGAGCAGTACTTC. Filled out from reference TRBV18 and TRBJ2-7, the complete variable domain reads NAGVMQNPRHLVRRRGQEARLRCSPMKGHSHVYWYRQLPEEGLKFMVYLQKENIIDESGMPKERFSAEFPKEGPSILRIQQVVRGDSAAYFCASSLSQGPYEQYFGPGTRLTVT.